The TCR beta chain under discussion was sequenced for a study of Ad26.COV2.S vaccination and SARS-CoV-2 variants. General study findings and limits: Total responses of T cells may have been underestimated by the analyses of TCR breadth and depth. Ad26.COV2.S recipients had broader spike-specific TCRs (P = 0.0014).

The V segment lost 2 bases and the J segment 5 bases; nucleotides outside the gene matches: 5. Germline loops: CDR1 KGHDR, CDR2 SFDVKD. There are 15 residues in the CDR3. Method: immunoSEQ multiplex PCR; TCRdb's copy keeps in-frame clones and lacks some. Of about 350,000 clones in the sample, 88% were seen once. Treatment meaning: around 19 received Ad26.COV2.S at low or high dose, single or two shots; roughly five received placebo; per-sample allocation not given. Collection of the samples took place on day 63 after the first injection of vaccine or placebo. Whoever gave the sample was an adult aged 18-55 years in Boston. Comments on this clone: Its specificity is not known.

The material was peripheral blood, obtained in a trial of Ad26.COV2.S vaccine versus placebo. V usage is TRBV24-1 and J usage is TRBJ2-1; TRBD1 aligns across 7 bases. The sequence was collected from a person between 18 and 65 years old who received the Ad26.COV2.S COVID-19 vaccine or a placebo. The CDR3 sequence is CATSDSGTVNNEQFF. CDR3 DNA sequence: TGTGCCACCAGTGATTCAGGGACAGTAAACAATGAGCAGTTCTTC.